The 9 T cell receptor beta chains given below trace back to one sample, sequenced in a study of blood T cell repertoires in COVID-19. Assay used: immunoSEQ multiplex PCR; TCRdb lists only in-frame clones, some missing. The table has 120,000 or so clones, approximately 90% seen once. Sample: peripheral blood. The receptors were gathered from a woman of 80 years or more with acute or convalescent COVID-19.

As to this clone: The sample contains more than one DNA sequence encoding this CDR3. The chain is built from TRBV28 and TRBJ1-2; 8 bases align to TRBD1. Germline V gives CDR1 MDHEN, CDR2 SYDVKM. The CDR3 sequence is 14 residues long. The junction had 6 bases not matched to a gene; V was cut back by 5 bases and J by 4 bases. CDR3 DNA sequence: TGTGCCAGCAGTCCCGGACAGGGAAGCTATGGCTACACCTTC. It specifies CASSPGQGSYGYTF.

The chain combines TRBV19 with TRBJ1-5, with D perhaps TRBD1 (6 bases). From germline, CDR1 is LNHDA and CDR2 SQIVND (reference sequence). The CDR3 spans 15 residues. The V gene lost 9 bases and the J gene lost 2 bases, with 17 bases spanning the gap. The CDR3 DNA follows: TGTGCCAGCTCCTCCCTACAGGGAGGCAATCAGCCCCAGCATTTT. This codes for CASSSLQGGNQPQHF.

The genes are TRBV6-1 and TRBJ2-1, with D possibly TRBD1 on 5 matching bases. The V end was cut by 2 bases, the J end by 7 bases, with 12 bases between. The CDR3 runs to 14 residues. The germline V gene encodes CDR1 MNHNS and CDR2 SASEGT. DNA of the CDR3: TGTGCCAGCAGTGAATTTGAGACAGTTAATGAGCAGTTCTTC. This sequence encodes CASSEFETVNEQFF.

In nucleotides, the CDR3 is TGTGCCAGCAGCCCCCAGACAGGGCGGTTAAACTATGGCTACACCTTC. This translates into CASSPQTGRLNYGYTF. This chain links TRBV7-2 with TRBJ1-2; 7 positions match TRBD1. CDR3 length: 16 amino acids. V dropped 5 bases and J dropped 2; count of bases not matched to a gene: 11. Looked up from germline, CDR1 is SGHTA and CDR2 is FQGNSA. Supplemented by reference TRBV7-2 and TRBJ1-2, the full variable domain reads GAGVSQSPSNKVTEKGKDVELRCDPISGHTALYWYRQSLGQGLEFLIYFQGNSAPDKSGLPSDRFSAERTGGSVSTLTIQRTQQEDSAVYLCASSPQTGRLNYGYTFGSGTRLTVV.

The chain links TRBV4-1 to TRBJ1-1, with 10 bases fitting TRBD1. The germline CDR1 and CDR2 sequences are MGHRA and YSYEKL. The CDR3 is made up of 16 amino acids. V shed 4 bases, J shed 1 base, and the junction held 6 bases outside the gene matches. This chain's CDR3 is CASSLSGQGPNTEAFF. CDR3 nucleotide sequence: TGCGCCAGCAGCCTTTCGGGACAGGGGCCGAACACTGAAGCTTTCTTT.

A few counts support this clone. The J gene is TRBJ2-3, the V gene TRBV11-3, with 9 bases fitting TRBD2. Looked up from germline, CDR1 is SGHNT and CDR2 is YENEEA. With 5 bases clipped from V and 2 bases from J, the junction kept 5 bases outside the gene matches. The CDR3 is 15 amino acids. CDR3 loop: CASSLAGGDTDTQYF. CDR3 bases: TGTGCCAGCAGCCTGGCGGGGGGGGACACAGATACGCAGTATTTT.

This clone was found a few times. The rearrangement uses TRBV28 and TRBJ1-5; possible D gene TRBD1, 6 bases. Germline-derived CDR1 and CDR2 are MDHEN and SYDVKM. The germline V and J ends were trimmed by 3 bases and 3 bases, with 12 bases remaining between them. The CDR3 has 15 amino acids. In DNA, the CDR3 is TGTGCCAGCAGTTTTGGGGGCTGGGACAATCAGCCCCAGCATTTT. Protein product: CASSFGGWDNQPQHF. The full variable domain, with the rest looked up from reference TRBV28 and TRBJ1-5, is DVKVTQSSRYLVKRTGEKVFLECVQDMDHENMFWYRQDPGLGLRLIYFSYDVKMKEKGDIPEGYSVSREKKERFSLILESASTNQTSMYLCASSFGGWDNQPQHFGDGTRLSIL.

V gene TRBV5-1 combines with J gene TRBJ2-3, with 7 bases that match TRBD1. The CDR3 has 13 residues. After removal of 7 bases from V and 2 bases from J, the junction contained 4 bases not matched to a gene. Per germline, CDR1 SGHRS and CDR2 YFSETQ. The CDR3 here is CASSQGDTDTQYF. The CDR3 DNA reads TGCGCCAGCTCTCAGGGGGACACAGATACGCAGTATTTT.

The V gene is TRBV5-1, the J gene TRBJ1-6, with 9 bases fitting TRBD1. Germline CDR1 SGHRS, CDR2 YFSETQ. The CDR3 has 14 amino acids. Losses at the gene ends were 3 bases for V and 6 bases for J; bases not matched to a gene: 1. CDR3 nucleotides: TGCGCCAGCAGCTCGGGACAGGGTAATTCACCCCTCCACTTT. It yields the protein CASSSGQGNSPLHF. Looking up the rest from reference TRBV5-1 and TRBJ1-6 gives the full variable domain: KAGVTQTPRYLIKTRGQQVTLSCSPISGHRSVSWYQQTPGQGLQFLFEYFSETQRNKGNFPGRFSGRQFSNSRSEMNVSTLELGDSALYLCASSSGQGNSPLHFGNGTRLTVT.